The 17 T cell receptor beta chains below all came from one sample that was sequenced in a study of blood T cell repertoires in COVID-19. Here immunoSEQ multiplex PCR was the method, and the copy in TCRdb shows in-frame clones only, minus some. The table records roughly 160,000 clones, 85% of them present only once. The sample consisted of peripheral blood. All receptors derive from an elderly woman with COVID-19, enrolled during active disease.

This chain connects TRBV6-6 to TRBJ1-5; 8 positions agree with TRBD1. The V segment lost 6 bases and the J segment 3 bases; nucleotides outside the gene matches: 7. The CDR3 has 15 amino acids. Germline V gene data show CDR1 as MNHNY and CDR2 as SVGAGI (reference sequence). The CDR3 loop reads CASSPDRGYNQPQHF. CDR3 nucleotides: TGTGCCAGCAGCCCCGACAGGGGATACAATCAGCCCCAGCATTTT.

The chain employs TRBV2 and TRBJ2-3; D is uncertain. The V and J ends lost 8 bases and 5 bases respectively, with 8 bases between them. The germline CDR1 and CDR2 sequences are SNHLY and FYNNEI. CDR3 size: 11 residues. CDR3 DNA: TGTGCCAGCCGACGGAGAGATACGCAGTATTTT. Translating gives CASRRRDTQYF.

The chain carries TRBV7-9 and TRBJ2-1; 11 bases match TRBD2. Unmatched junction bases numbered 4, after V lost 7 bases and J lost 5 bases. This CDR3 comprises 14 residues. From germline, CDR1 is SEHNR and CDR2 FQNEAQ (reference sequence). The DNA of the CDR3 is TGTGCCAGCACCCTAGCGGGGGGACACAATGAGCAGTTCTTC. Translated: CASTLAGGHNEQFF.

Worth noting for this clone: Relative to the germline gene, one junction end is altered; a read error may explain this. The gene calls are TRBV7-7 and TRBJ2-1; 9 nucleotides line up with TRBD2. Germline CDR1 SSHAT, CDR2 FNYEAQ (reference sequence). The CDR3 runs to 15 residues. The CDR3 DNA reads TGTGCTAGCAGCTTAGGGTTAGAGCGGGGGGACGGGCAGTTCTTC. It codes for CASSLGLERGDGQFF.

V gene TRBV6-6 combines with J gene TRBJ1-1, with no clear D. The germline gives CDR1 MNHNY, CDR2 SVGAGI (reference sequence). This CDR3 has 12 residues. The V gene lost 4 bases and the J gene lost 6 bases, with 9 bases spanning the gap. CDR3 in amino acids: CASSLDGAEAFF. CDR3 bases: TGTGCCAGCAGTTTGGACGGGGCTGAAGCTTTCTTT.

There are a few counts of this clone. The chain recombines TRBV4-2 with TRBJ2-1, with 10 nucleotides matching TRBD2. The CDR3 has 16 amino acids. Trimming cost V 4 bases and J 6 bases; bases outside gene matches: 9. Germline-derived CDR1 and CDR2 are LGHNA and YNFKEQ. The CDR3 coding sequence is TGTGCCAGCAGCCGTAGAGCGGGAGGGCCAGGCAATGAGCAGTTCTTC. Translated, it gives CASSRRAGGPGNEQFF.

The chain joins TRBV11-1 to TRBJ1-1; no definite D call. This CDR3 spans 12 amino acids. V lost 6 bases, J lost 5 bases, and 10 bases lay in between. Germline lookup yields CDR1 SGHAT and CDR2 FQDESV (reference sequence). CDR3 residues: CASREVTTEAFF. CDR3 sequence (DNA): TGTGCCAGCAGGGAGGTGACAACTGAAGCTTTCTTT.

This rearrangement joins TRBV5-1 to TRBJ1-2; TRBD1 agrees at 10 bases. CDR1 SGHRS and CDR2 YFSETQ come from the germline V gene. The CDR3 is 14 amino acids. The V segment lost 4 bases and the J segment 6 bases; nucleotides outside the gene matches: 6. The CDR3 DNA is TGCGCCAGCAGCACCCCGACAGGGGGCGATGGCTACACCTTC. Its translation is CASSTPTGGDGYTF.

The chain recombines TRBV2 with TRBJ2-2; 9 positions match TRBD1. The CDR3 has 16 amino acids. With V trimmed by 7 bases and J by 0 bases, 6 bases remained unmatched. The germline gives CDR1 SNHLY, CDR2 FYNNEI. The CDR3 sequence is CASTRDRVANTGELFF. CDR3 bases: TGTGCCAGCACCCGGGACAGGGTCGCGAACACCGGGGAGCTGTTTTTT.

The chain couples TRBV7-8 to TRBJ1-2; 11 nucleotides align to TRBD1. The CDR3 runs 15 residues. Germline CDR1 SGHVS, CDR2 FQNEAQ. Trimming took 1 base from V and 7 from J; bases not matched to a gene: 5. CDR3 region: CASSLVPGQGAGYTF. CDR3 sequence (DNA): TGTGCCAGCAGCTTAGTTCCCGGACAGGGGGCTGGCTACACCTTC.

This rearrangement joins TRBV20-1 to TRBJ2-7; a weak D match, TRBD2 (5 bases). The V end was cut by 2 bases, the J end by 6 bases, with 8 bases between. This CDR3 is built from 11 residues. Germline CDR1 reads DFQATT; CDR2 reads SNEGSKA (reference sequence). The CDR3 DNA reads TGCAGTGCTAGATCGGGGTTCGAGCAGTACTTC. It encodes CSARSGFEQYF.

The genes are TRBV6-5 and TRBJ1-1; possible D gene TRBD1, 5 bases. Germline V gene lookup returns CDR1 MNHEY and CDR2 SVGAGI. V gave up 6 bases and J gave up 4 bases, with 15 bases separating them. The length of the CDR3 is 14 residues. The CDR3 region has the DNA TGTGCCAGCAGGACCTCAGCCGGGGGCACTGAAGCTTTCTTT. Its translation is CASRTSAGGTEAFF.

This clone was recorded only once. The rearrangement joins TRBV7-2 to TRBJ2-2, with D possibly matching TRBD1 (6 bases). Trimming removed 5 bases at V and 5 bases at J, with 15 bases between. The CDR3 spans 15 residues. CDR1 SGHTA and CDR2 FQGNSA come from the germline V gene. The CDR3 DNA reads TGTGCCAGCAGCAACCCCAGGGGCGGTACCGGGGAGCTGTTTTTT. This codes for CASSNPRGGTGELFF.

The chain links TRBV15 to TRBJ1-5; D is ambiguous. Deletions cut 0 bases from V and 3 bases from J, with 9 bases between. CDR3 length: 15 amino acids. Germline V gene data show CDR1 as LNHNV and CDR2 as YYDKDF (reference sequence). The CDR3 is CATSRDSGFNQPQHF. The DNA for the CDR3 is TGTGCCACCAGCAGAGATTCAGGATTCAATCAGCCCCAGCATTTT. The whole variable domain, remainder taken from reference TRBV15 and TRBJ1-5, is DAMVIQNPRYQVTQFGKPVTLSCSQTLNHNVMYWYQQKSSQAPKLLFHYYDKDFNNEADTPDNFQSRRPNTSFCFLDIRSPGLGDTAMYLCATSRDSGFNQPQHFGDGTRLSIL.

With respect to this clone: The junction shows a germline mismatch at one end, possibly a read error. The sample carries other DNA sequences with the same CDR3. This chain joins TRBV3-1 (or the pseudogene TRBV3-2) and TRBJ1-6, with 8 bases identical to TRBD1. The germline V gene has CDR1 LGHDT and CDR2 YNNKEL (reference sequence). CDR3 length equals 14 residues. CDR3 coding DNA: TGTGCCAGCAGCCTCGGACAGGGAGGTTCACCTCTCCACTTT. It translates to CASSLGQGGSPLHF.

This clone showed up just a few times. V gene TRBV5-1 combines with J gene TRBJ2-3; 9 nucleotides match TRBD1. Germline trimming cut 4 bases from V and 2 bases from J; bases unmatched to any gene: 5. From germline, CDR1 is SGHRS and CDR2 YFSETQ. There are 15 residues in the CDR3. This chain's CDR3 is CASSGGQGFTDTQYF. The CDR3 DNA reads TGCGCCAGCAGCGGGGGACAGGGTTTCACAGATACGCAGTATTTT.

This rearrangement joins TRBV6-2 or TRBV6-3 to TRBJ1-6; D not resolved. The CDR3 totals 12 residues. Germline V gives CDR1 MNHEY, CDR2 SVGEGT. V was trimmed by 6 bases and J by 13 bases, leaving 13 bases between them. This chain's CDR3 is CASSTTTSPLHF. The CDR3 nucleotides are TGTGCCAGCAGCACGACCACTAGTCCCCTCCACTTT.